The 29 T cell receptor beta chains given below trace back to one sample, sequenced in a study of OX40 agonist ivuxolimab in advanced cancers. Some clones are missing from TCRdb's copy, which holds only in-frame ones; the method was immunoSEQ multiplex PCR. Of under 85,000 clones detected, just under 80% appear once; the ten largest clones hold approximately 5.3%. This specimen was CD4+ or CD8+ T cells sorted from blood, taken in a trial of the OX40 agonist ivuxolimab. The receptors come from an adult with an advanced solid tumor such as melanoma, head and neck, liver or kidney cancer.

CDR3 nucleotides: TGTGCCAGCAGTTGGCAAACAGATCCTACCTACGAGCAGTACTTC. Translation: CASSWQTDPTYEQYF. The chain is built from TRBV6-6 and TRBJ2-7; D gene ambiguous. Germline V lookup: CDR1 MNHNY, CDR2 SVGAGI (reference sequence). The V gene lost 4 bases and the J gene lost 2 bases, with 15 bases spanning the gap. The CDR3 runs to 15 residues.

This clone was detected once. V gene TRBV28 combines with J gene TRBJ2-7, with 9 bases that match TRBD2. Looked up from germline, CDR1 is MDHEN and CDR2 is SYDVKM. After removal of 4 bases from V and 5 bases from J, the junction contained 9 bases not matched to a gene. The CDR3 extends over 15 amino acids. The CDR3 region is CASSSRASGINEQYF. CDR3 nucleotides: TGTGCCAGCAGTTCCCGGGCTAGCGGGATAAACGAGCAGTACTTC.

This clone was picked up a small number of times. The rearrangement joins TRBV4-3 to TRBJ2-3; 7 nucleotides align to TRBD2. This CDR3 contains 18 residues. Germline values: CDR1 LGHNA, CDR2 YSLEER. After removal of 0 bases from V and 2 bases from J, the junction contained 11 bases not matched to a gene. The CDR3 region is CASSQDPVGGTFTDTQYF. In DNA form, the CDR3 reads TGCGCCAGCAGCCAAGATCCCGTGGGGGGGACCTTCACAGATACGCAGTATTTT.

This clone occurred once. J is TRBJ1-6 and V is TRBV28; no definite D call. This CDR3 is 12 amino acids long. V lost 8 bases to trimming and J lost 7 bases, with 9 bases between them. Germline V CDR1 and CDR2: MDHEN, SYDVKM. CDR3 residues: CASSVWNSPLHF. The CDR3 DNA follows: TGTGCCAGCTCCGTTTGGAATTCACCCCTCCACTTT.

The rearrangement uses TRBV18 and TRBJ1-4; possible D gene TRBD1, 6 bases. This CDR3 contains 14 residues. Trimming removed 3 bases from V and 12 bases from J, with 17 bases in between. CDR1 KGHSH and CDR2 LQKENI come from the germline V gene. The CDR3 is CASSPRTARGELFF. CDR3 coding DNA: TGTGCCAGCTCACCTCGGACAGCTCGAGGGGAACTGTTTTTT.

The gene calls are TRBV11-2 and TRBJ2-7; D is ambiguous. Trimming took 2 bases from V and 5 from J, leaving 28 bases between them. The CDR3 loop spans 19 amino acids. The V gene's germline CDR1 is SGHAT and CDR2 FQNNGV. CDR3 nucleotide sequence: TGTGCCAGCAGCTTATGGCTTCAGAGTGACCTTTGGGGTTCCAACGAGCAGTACTTC. Translation: CASSLWLQSDLWGSNEQYF.

The chain combines TRBV19 with TRBJ2-7; a weak D match, TRBD1 (5 bases). CDR3 length: 15 amino acids. Germline V CDR1 and CDR2: LNHDA, SQIVND (reference sequence). The V and J ends lost 5 bases and 6 bases respectively, with 20 bases between them. As DNA, the CDR3 is TGTGCCAGTAGTGCGATATACAGCAGGGTAGCCGAGCAGTACTTC. It encodes CASSAIYSRVAEQYF. Supplemented by reference TRBV19 and TRBJ2-7, the full variable domain reads DGGITQSPKYLFRKEGQNVTLSCEQNLNHDAMYWYRQDPGQGLRLIYYSQIVNDFQKGDIAEGYSVSREKKESFPLTVTSAQKNPTAFYLCASSAIYSRVAEQYFGPGTRLTVT.

This chain uses TRBV4-3 with TRBJ1-6; D unclear. The germline V gene has CDR1 LGHNA and CDR2 YSLEER. This CDR3 region has 16 residues. The germline V and J ends were trimmed by 0 bases and 7 bases, with 13 bases remaining between them. The CDR3 sequence is CASSQDQQRVNSPLHF. CDR3 DNA sequence: TGCGCCAGCAGCCAAGATCAACAGCGGGTGAATTCACCCCTCCACTTT.

This clone appeared a single time. The genes are TRBV18 and TRBJ2-2; 9 bases match TRBD2. Germline V CDR1 and CDR2: KGHSH, LQKENI. V lost 3 bases, J lost 4 bases, and 12 bases stayed unmatched. The CDR3 consists of 18 residues. The chain's CDR3 is CASSPNLAGGLSTGELFF. CDR3 nucleotides: TGTGCCAGCTCACCTAATTTGGCGGGGGGGCTTAGCACCGGGGAGCTGTTTTTT. The full variable domain, with the rest looked up from reference TRBV18 and TRBJ2-2, is NAGVMQNPRHLVRRRGQEARLRCSPMKGHSHVYWYRQLPEEGLKFMVYLQKENIIDESGMPKERFSAEFPKEGPSILRIQQVVRGDSAAYFCASSPNLAGGLSTGELFFGEGSRLTVL.

This sequence joins TRBV11-3 and TRBJ1-2, with 7 bases lining up with TRBD1. This CDR3 has 16 amino acids. Germline V lookup: CDR1 SGHNT, CDR2 YENEEA. Trimming took 7 bases from V and 3 from J; bases not matched to a gene: 14. In nucleotides, the CDR3 is TGTGCCAGCACAGGGGGACGACTAGGCACCGACTATGGCTACACCTTC. Encoded protein: CASTGGRLGTDYGYTF.

This chain uses TRBV6-5 with TRBJ1-2; D is unresolved. CDR1 is MNHEY, CDR2 SVGAGI, per germline. The V end was cut by 1 base, the J end by 1 base, with 7 bases between. CDR3 length equals 14 residues. The DNA for the CDR3 is TGTGCCAGCAGTTACTTCGGTCTTAACTATGGCTACACCTTC. Translating it yields CASSYFGLNYGYTF.

This clone appeared once. The chain links TRBV7-2 to TRBJ1-3, with D hard to call. The ends were cut back, 6 bases at V and 4 bases at J, with 10 bases in the middle. The CDR3 contains 13 residues. The germline CDR1 and CDR2 sequences are SGHTA and FQGNSA. The CDR3 region is CASSPPPGNTIYF. The CDR3 region has the DNA TGTGCCAGCAGTCCCCCCCCCGGAAACACCATATATTTT.

This chain joins TRBV5-5 and TRBJ1-6; 7 bases map to TRBD1. Germline CDR1 SGHKS, CDR2 YYEKEE (reference sequence). The J segment lost 4 bases and the V segment lost 4 bases, leaving 11 bases of the junction unmatched. The CDR3 has 17 amino acids. CDR3 nucleotides: TGTGCCAGCAGCCCGGGACAGCCTCTCGAATATAATTCACCCCTCCACTTT. Its translation: CASSPGQPLEYNSPLHF.

At least ten counts were recorded for this clone. The J gene is TRBJ1-1, the V gene TRBV5-4, with D tentatively TRBD1 (5 bases). Looked up from germline, CDR1 is SGHNT and CDR2 is YYREEE (reference sequence). V gave up 1 base and J gave up 7 bases, with 14 bases separating them. CDR3 length: 14 residues. CDR3 region: CASSLRAMGGEAFF. Written as DNA, the CDR3 is TGTGCCAGCAGCTTGAGGGCTATGGGGGGTGAAGCTTTCTTT.

The V call is TRBV6-1, the J call TRBJ2-5, with TRBD2 matching 8 bases. The CDR3 runs to 15 residues. Germline CDR1 is MNHNS and CDR2 is SASEGT. The V segment lost 6 bases and the J segment 1 base; nucleotides outside the gene matches: 7. The CDR3: CASSEISGTQETQYF. Written as DNA, the CDR3 is TGTGCCAGCAGCGAGATTAGCGGGACCCAAGAGACCCAGTACTTC.

The V gene is TRBV11-2, the J gene TRBJ2-7, with 7 bases fitting TRBD1. Germline CDR1 reads SGHAT; CDR2 reads FQNNGV. After removal of 5 bases from V and 3 bases from J, the junction contained 1 base not matched to a gene. The CDR3 covers 12 residues. CDR3 nucleotides: TGTGCCAGCAGCCGACAGGGCTACGAGCAGTACTTC. It codes for CASSRQGYEQYF.

The genes are TRBV19 and TRBJ1-1; 8 nucleotides match TRBD1. This CDR3 region has 14 residues. The germline CDR1 and CDR2 sequences are LNHDA and SQIVND (reference sequence). V trimming: 8 bases; J trimming: 1 base; junction bases outside the gene matches: 6. This CDR3 reads CASLHRGGNTEAFF. The CDR3 nucleotides read TGTGCCAGTCTCCACAGGGGGGGGAACACTGAAGCTTTCTTT.

CDR3 sequence: CASKTDFSGNTIYF. As DNA, the CDR3 is TGTGCCAGTAAGACAGACTTCTCTGGAAACACCATATATTTT. The chain uses TRBV19 and TRBJ1-3; D might be TRBD1 (5 bases). CDR3 length equals 14 residues. CDR1 is LNHDA, CDR2 SQIVND, per germline (reference sequence). The V end lost 7 bases, the J end lost 0 bases, and 10 bases lay between the germline ends.

The gene calls are TRBV9 and TRBJ1-1; D not resolved. Per germline, CDR1 SGDLS and CDR2 YYNGEE. CDR3 size: 13 residues. V was clipped by 1 base and J by 1 base, with 5 bases between them. CDR3 DNA: TGTGCCAGCAGCGTACTTGAGAACACTGAAGCTTTCTTT. Translating it yields CASSVLENTEAFF. The full variable domain, in which reference TRBV9 and TRBJ1-1 provide the parts outside the CDR3, is DSGVTQTPKHLITATGQRVTLRCSPRSGDLSVYWYQQSLDQGLQFLIQYYNGEERAKGNILERFSAQQFPDLHSELNLSSLELGDSALYFCASSVLENTEAFFGQGTRLTVV.

V usage is TRBV9 and J usage is TRBJ2-2; 11 bases are a match to TRBD2. The ends lost 4 bases at V and 2 bases at J; junction bases unmatched: 13. Germline CDR1 and CDR2: SGDLS and YYNGEE. There are 19 residues in the CDR3. CDR3 loop: CASSLSAGLAGGNTGELFF. Written as DNA, the CDR3 is TGTGCCAGCAGCCTCTCCGCGGGGCTAGCGGGGGGAAACACCGGGGAGCTGTTTTTT.

This clone appeared a single time. The V gene is TRBV6-1, the J gene TRBJ2-7; 7 nucleotides line up with TRBD1. Germline CDR1 MNHNS, CDR2 SASEGT. The V segment lost 4 bases and the J segment 0 bases; nucleotides outside the gene matches: 9. CDR3 size: 16 residues. The CDR3 protein is CASSALTGIHSYEQYF. The DNA for the CDR3 is TGTGCCAGCAGTGCCCTGACAGGGATCCACTCCTACGAGCAGTACTTC.

This rearrangement joins TRBV18 to TRBJ2-7; TRBD1 agrees at 7 bases. The CDR3 has 15 residues. The V gene end was trimmed by 3 bases and the J gene end by 6 bases; junction bases not matched to a gene: 11. Germline V gene data show CDR1 as KGHSH and CDR2 as LQKENI. CDR3 sequence: CASSPTQKGAREQYF. CDR3 bases: TGTGCCAGCTCACCGACCCAGAAGGGGGCGCGCGAGCAGTACTTC.

The chain links TRBV5-4 to TRBJ2-7; D uncertain. V was pared by 3 bases and J by 0 bases, with 10 bases between. The germline CDR1 and CDR2 sequences are SGHNT and YYREEE (reference sequence). This CDR3 is built from 14 residues. The CDR3 DNA sequence: TGTGCCAGCAGCTGGGCGGTTGGCTCCTACGAGCAGTACTTC. It yields the protein CASSWAVGSYEQYF. The full variable domain, its missing parts supplied by reference TRBV5-4 and TRBJ2-7, is ETGVTQSPTHLIKTRGQQVTLRCSSQSGHNTVSWYQQALGQGPQFIFQYYREEENGRGNFPPRFSGLQFPNYSSELNVNALELDDSALYLCASSWAVGSYEQYFGPGTRLTVT.

This sequence joins TRBV7-9 and TRBJ1-6, with 8 bases that match TRBD1. Germline trimming cut 5 bases from V and 7 bases from J; bases unmatched to any gene: 10. Germline V gives CDR1 SEHNR, CDR2 FQNEAQ (reference sequence). The CDR3 consists of 16 residues. CDR3 DNA sequence: TGTGCCAGCAGCCTCGCATGGACAGGGCAGAATTCACCCCTCCACTTT. This codes for CASSLAWTGQNSPLHF.

This chain links TRBV12-5 with TRBJ2-1; no firm D call. With 7 bases removed from V and 6 bases from J, the gap between germline ends came to 13 bases. CDR1 LGHNT and CDR2 FRNRAP come from the germline V gene. The CDR3 is 13 amino acids. CDR3 amino acids: CASAFMGSNEQFF. The CDR3 region has the DNA TGTGCTAGTGCTTTCATGGGATCCAATGAGCAGTTCTTC.

The chain joins TRBV20-1 to TRBJ2-7, with D possibly TRBD1 on 5 matching bases. The CDR3 has 11 residues. V was clipped by 5 bases and J by 4 bases, with 9 bases between them. Germline CDR1 and CDR2: DFQATT and SNEGSKA (reference sequence). The CDR3 coding sequence is TGCAGTGCTTCAGACAGATACGAGCAGTACTTC. Its translation is CSASDRYEQYF.

This clone was recorded once. The rearrangement uses TRBV2 and TRBJ2-2, with a weak D call TRBD1 (7 bases). The CDR3 runs 16 residues. V dropped 6 bases and J dropped 0 bases, with 14 bases sitting between them. The V gene's germline CDR1 is SNHLY and CDR2 FYNNEI. The CDR3 bases are TGTGCCAGCAGGGGGGGCGGGACAGCGAACACCGGGGAGCTGTTTTTT. This encodes CASRGGGTANTGELFF.

The chain couples TRBV6-6 to TRBJ1-1; D is perhaps TRBD1 (5 bases). V gave up 7 bases and J gave up 1 base, with 19 bases separating them. CDR1 is MNHNY and CDR2 is SVGAGI in the germline V gene (reference sequence). The CDR3 is made up of 16 amino acids. The CDR3 nucleotides are TGTGCCAGCAACCAACCAGAAGGGGCTGGGAACACTGAAGCTTTCTTT. Translation: CASNQPEGAGNTEAFF.

CDR3 in DNA: TGTGCCAGCAGCACCGGGACAGCGGGGGGTTCACCCCTCCACTTT. It codes for CASSTGTAGGSPLHF. The chain carries TRBV6-5 and TRBJ1-6, with TRBD1 matching over 7 bases. The CDR3 has 15 residues. The V gene's germline CDR1 is MNHEY and CDR2 SVGAGI. The ends lost 6 bases at V and 9 bases at J; junction bases unmatched: 11.